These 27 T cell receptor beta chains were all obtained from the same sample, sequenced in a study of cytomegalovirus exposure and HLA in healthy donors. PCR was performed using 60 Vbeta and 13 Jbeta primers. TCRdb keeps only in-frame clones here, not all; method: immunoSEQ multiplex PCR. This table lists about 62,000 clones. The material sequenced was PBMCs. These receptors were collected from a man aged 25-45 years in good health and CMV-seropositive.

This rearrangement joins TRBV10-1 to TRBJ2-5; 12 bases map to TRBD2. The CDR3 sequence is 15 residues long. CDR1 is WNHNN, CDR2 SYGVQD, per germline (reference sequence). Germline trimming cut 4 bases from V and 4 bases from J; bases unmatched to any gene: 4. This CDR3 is CASSAGLAGSETQYF. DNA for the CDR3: TGCGCCAGCAGTGCTGGACTAGCGGGATCAGAGACCCAGTACTTC.

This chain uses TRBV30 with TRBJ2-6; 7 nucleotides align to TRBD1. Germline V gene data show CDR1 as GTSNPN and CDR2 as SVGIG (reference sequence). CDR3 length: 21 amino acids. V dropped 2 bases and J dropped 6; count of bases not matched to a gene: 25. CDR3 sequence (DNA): TGTGCCTGGAGTACGAACCGGGACAGAGAGAAGTTAGGATTAAAGGCCAACGTCCTGACTTTC. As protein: CAWSTNRDREKLGLKANVLTF.

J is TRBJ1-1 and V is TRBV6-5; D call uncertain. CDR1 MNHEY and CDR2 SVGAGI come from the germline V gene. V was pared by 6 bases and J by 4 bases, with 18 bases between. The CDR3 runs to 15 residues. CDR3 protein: CASSRFEATVTEAFF. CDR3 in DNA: TGTGCCAGCAGCCGATTTGAGGCTACGGTCACTGAAGCTTTCTTT.

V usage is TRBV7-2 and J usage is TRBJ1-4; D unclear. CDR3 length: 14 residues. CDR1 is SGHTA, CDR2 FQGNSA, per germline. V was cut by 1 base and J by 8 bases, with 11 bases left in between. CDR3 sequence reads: CASSLVGLNEKLFF. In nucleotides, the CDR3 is TGTGCCAGCAGCTTAGTGGGCCTCAACGAAAAACTGTTTTTT.

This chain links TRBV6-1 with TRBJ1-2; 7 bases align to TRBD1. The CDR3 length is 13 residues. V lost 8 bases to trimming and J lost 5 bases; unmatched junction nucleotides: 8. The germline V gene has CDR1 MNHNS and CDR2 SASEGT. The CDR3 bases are TGTGCCAGCCGAAAGGCAGGGGGGTATGGCTACACCTTC. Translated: CASRKAGGYGYTF.

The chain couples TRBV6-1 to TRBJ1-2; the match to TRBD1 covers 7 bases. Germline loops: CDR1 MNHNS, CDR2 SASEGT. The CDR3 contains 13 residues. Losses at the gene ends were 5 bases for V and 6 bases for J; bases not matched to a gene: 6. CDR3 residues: CASSSTGEDGYTF. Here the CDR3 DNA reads TGTGCCAGCAGTTCCACAGGGGAGGATGGCTACACCTTC.

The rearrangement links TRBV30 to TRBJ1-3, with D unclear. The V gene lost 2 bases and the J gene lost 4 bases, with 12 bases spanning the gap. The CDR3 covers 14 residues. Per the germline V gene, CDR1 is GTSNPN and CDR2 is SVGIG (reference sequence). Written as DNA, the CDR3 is TGTGCCTGGAGTTTACTAAAGCTCGGAAACACCATATATTTT. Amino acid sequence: CAWSLLKLGNTIYF.

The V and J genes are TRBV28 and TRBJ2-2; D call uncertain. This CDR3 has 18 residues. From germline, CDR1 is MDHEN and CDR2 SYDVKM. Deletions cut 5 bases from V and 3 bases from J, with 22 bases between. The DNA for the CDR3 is TGTGCCAGCAGTGACGGCAATCTAGGAGACGTCGACACCGGGGAGCTGTTTTTT. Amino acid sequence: CASSDGNLGDVDTGELFF.

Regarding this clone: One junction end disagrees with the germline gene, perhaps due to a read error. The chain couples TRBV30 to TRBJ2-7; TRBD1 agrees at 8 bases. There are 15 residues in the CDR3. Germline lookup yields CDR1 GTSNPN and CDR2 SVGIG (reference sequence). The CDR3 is CAGSYLQGAPYEQYF. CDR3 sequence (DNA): TGTGCCGGGAGTTACCTGCAGGGGGCCCCCTACGAGCAGTACTTC.

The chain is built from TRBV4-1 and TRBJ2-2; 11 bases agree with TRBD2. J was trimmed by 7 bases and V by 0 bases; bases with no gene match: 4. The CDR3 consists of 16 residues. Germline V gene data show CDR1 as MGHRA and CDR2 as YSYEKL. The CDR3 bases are TGCGCCAGCAGCCAAGATAGCGGGGGGGCCGACGGGGAGCTGTTTTTT. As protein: CASSQDSGGADGELFF.

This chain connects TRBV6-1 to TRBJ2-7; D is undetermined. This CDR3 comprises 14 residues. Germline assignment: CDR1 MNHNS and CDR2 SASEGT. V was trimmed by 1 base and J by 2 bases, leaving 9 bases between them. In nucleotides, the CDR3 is TGTGCCAGCAGTGAAGATACAGCCGCCTACGAGCAGTACTTC. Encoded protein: CASSEDTAAYEQYF.

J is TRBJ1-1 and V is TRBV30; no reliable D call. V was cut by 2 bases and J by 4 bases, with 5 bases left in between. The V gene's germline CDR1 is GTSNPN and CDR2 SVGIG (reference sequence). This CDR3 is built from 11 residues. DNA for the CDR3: TGTGCCTGGAGTCCGGGCACTGAAGCTTTCTTT. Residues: CAWSPGTEAFF. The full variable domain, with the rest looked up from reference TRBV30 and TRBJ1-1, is SQTIHQWPATLVQPVGSPLSLECTVEGTSNPNLYWYRQAAGRGLQLLFYSVGIGQISSEVPQNLSASRPQDRQFILSSKKLLLSDSGFYLCAWSPGTEAFFGQGTRLTVV.

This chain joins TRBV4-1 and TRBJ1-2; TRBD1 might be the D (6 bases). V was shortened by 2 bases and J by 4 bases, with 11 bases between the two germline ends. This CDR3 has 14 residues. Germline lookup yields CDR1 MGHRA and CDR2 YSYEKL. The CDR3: CASSQPTGGYGYTF. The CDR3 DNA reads TGCGCCAGCAGCCAACCGACAGGCGGCTATGGCTACACCTTC.

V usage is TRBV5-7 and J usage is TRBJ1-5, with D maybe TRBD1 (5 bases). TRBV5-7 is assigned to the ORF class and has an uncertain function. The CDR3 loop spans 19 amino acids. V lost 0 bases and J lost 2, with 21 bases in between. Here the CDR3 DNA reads TGTGCCAGCAGCTTGGCCTGGGAAGGGGAAAGGATTCGCAATCAGCCCCAGCATTTT. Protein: CASSLAWEGERIRNQPQHF.

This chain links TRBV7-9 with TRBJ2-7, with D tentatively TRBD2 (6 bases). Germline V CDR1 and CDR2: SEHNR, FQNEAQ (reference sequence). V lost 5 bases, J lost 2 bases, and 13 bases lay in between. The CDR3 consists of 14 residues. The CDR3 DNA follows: TGTGCCAGCAGCCCGGACGCGGGAACCTACGAGCAGTACTTC. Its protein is CASSPDAGTYEQYF.

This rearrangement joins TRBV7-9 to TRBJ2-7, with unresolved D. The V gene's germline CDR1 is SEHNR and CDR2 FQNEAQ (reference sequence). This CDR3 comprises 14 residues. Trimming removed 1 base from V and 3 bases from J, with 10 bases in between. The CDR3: CASSLDTSYYEQYF. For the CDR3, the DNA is TGTGCCAGCAGCTTAGATACCAGTTACTACGAGCAGTACTTC.

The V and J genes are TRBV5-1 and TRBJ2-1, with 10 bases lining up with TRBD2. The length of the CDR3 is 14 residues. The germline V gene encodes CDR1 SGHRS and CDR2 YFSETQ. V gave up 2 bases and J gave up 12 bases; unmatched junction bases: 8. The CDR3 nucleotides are TGCGCCAGCAGCTTCGGGAGCGGGGGGGACGGGCAGTTCTTC. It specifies CASSFGSGGDGQFF.

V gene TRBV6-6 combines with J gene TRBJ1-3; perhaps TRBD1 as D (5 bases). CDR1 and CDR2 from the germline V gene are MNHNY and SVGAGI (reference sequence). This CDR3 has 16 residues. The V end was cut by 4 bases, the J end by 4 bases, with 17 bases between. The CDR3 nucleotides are TGTGCCAGCAGTTCCCGGGCTGGGACTGGAGGAAACACCATATATTTT. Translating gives CASSSRAGTGGNTIYF.

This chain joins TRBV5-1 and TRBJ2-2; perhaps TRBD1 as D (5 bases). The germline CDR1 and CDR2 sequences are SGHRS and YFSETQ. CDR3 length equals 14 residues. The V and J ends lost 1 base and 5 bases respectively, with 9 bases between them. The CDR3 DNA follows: TGCGCCAGCAGCTTGCAGGGTTTAACCGGGGAGCTGTTTTTT. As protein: CASSLQGLTGELFF.

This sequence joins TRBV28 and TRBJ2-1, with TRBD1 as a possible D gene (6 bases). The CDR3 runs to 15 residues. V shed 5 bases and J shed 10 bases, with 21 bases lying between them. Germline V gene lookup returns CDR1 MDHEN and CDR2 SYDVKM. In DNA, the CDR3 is TGTGCCAGCAGTCCGGAAACGTACAGGGTTAGGGAGCAGTTCTTC. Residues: CASSPETYRVREQFF.

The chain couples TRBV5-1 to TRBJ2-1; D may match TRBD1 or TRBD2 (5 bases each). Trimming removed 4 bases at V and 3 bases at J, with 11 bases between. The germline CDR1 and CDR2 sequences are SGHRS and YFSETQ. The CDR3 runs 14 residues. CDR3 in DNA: TGCGCCAGCAGCGTGGGAGACAGCTACAATGAGCAGTTCTTC. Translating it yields CASSVGDSYNEQFF.

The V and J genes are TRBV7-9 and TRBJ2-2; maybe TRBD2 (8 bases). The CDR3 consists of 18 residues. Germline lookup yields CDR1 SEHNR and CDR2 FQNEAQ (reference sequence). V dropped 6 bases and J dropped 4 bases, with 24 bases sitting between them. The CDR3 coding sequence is TGTGCCAGCAGACGCCTCGGACAGGCCAGCGGGGGCACCGGGGAGCTGTTTTTT. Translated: CASRRLGQASGGTGELFF.

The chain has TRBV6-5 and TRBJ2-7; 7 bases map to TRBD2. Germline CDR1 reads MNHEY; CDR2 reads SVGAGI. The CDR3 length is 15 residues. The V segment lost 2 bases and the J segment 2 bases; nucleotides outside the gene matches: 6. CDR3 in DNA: TGTGCCAGCAGTTACAGAGGCCGGGGGGCCTACGAGCAGTACTTC. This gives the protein CASSYRGRGAYEQYF.

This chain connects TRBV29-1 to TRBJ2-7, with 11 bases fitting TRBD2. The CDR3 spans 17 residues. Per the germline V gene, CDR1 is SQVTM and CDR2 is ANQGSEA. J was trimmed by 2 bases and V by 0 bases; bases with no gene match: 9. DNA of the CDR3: TGCAGCGTTGAAGATCCTGAGACTAGCGGGGATACCTACGAGCAGTACTTC. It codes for CSVEDPETSGDTYEQYF.

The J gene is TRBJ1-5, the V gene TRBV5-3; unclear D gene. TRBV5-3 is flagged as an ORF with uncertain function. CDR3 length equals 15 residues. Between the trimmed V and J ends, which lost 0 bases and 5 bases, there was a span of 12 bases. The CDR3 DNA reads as TGTGCCAGAAGCTTGGTGTGCGGATATGATCAGCCCCAGCATTTT. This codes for CARSLVCGYDQPQHF.

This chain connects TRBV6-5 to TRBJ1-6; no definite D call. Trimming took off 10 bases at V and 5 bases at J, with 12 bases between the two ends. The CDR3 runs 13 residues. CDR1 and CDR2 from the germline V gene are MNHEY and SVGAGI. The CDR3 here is CATCTDDNSPLHF. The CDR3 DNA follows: TGTGCCACTTGTACAGATGATAATTCACCCCTCCACTTT.

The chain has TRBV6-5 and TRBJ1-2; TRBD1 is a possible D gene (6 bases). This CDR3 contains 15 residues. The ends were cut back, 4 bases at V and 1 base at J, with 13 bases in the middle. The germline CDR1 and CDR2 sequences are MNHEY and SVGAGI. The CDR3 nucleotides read TGTGCCAGCAGTTCCCCCCGACAGGTTAACTATGGCTACACCTTC. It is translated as CASSSPRQVNYGYTF.